This T cell receptor beta chain was captured in a study of T cell responses to AZD1222 COVID-19 vaccine. TCRdb keeps only in-frame clones here, not all; method: immunoSEQ multiplex PCR. This sample has about 170,000 clones, with approximately 88% found just once. With regard to this clone: The antigen remains undetermined.

Study-wide points: Donors were chiefly white British, with a greater number of females, and clonal diversity was perhaps underestimated. Just six or seven AZD1222 recipients tested seropositive at baseline.

V lost 2 bases and J 5 bases, leaving 15 bases between the germline ends. The CDR3 has 16 residues. Germline assignment: CDR1 KGHSH and CDR2 LQKENI. This clonotype originated in an adult who received the AZD1222 COVID-19 vaccine. This chain uses TRBV18 with TRBJ2-2; D is uncertain. Sequenced material: peripheral blood, taken 28 days after the second AZD1222 dose. The CDR3 DNA sequence: TGTGCCAGCTCACCATCATGGGTACGAGGTACCGGGGAGCTGTTTTTT. Residues: CASSPSWVRGTGELFF. The variable domain in full, with the rest retrieved from reference TRBV18 and TRBJ2-2, is NAGVMQNPRHLVRRRGQEARLRCSPMKGHSHVYWYRQLPEEGLKFMVYLQKENIIDESGMPKERFSAEFPKEGPSILRIQQVVRGDSAAYFCASSPSWVRGTGELFFGEGSRLTVL.